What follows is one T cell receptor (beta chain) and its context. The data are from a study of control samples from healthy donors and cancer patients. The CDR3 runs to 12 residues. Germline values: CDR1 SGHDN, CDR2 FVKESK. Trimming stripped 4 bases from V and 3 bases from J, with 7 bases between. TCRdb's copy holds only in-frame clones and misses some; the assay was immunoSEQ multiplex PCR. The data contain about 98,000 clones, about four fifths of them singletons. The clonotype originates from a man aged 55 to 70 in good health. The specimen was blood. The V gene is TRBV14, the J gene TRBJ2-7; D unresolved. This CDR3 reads CASSPDGYEQYF. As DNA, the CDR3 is TGTGCCAGCAGCCCAGACGGCTACGAGCAGTACTTC. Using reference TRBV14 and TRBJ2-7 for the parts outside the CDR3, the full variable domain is EAGVTQFPSHSVIEKGQTVTLRCDPISGHDNLYWYRRVMGKEIKFLLHFVKESKQDESGMPNNRFLAERTGGTYSTLKVQPAELEDSGVYFCASSPDGYEQYFGPGTRLTVT.